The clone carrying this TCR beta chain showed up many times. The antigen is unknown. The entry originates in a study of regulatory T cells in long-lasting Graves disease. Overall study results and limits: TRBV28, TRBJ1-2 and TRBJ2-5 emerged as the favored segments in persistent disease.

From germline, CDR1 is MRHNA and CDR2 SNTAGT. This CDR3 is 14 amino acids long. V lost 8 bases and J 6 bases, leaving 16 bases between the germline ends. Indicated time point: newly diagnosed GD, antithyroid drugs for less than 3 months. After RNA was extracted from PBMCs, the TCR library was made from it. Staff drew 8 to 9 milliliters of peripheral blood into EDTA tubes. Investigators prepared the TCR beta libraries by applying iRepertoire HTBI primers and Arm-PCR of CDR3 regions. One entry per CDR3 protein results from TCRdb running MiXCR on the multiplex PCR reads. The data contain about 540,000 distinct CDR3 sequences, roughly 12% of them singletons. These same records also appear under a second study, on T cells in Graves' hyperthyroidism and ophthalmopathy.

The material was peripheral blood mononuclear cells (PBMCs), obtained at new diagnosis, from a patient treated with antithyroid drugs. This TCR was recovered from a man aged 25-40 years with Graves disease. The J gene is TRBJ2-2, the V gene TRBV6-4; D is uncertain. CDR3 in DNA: TGTGCCAGCGGTTCGGCACCCGAATCCGGGGAGCTGTTTTTT. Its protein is CASGSAPESGELFF.